This T cell receptor beta chain derives from a study of CD8 T cells in ankylosing spondylitis. Overall study results and limits: Significant enrichment of disease-linked clones was reported in matched ankylosing spondylitis synovial fluid. Characteristic, it appeared, of ankylosing spondylitis blood was a TCR beta motif of eight highly homologous variants. Within peripheral blood, clones linked to disease were CD8+ and relatively rare.

Via MiXCR, TCRdb re-called the 5' RACE reads, giving one row per CDR3 protein. The sample lists hundreds of thousands of distinct CDR3 sequences; roughly 13% were seen once. At least ten counts were recorded for this clonotype. Antigen specificity is unknown. The CDR3 covers 13 residues. V was shortened by 7 bases and J by 4 bases, with 11 bases between the two germline ends. The sequencing input was blood, either unsorted or a sorted T cell fraction (not recorded which). The TCR was taken from a male donor with ankylosing spondylitis. J is TRBJ2-1 and V is TRBV12-3 or TRBV12-4; maybe TRBD2 (6 bases). The CDR3 loop reads CASTQGLYNEQFF. The CDR3 DNA follows: TGTGCCAGCACCCAGGGACTGTACAATGAGCAGTTCTTC.